This TCR beta chain was sequenced for a study of blood T cell repertoires in COVID-19. Study information: Researchers got acute and convalescent COVID-19 samples from the United States, Italy and Spain. T cells, B-cell-depleted T cells, or PBMCs supplied cDNA or gDNA.

In the authors' methods: Estimates of nucleated cell counts were drawn from the amplification of reference gene primers. The protocol was immunoSEQ multiplex PCR, while the TCRdb copy is restricted to in-frame clones and leaves out a portion. V and J calls and clone size are those listed in that table; D and trimming were worked out from the DNA. The sample consists of under 120,000 clones, 69% of them appearing once. V lost 3 bases, J lost 5 bases, and 11 bases lay in between. The CDR3 is made up of 15 amino acids. Germline V gene data show CDR1 as ENHRY and CDR2 as SYGVKD. This receptor was taken from an elderly man with acute or convalescent COVID-19. This rearrangement joins TRBV10-3 to TRBJ1-6; D is uncertain. The sequencing sample was made of peripheral blood. CDR3 residues: CAISDRLGDNSPLHF. The CDR3 DNA sequence: TGTGCCATCAGTGACAGGTTGGGAGATAATTCACCCCTCCACTTT.